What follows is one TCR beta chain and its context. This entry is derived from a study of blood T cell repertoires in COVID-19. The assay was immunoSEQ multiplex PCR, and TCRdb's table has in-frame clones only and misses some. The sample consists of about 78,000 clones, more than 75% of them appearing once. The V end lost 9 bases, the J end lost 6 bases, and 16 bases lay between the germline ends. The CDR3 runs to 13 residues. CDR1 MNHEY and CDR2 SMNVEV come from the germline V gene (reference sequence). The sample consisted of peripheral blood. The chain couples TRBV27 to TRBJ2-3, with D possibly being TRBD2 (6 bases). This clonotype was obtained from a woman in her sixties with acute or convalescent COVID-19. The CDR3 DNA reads TGTGCCAGTTCGGGACTCTCCATGGATACGCAGTATTTT. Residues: CASSGLSMDTQYF.